This passage covers 25 T cell receptor beta chains from one sample sequenced in a study of cytomegalovirus exposure and HLA in healthy donors. PCR used 60 Vbeta primers and 13 Jbeta primers. The repertoire was sequenced with immunoSEQ multiplex PCR; TCRdb's copy has only in-frame clones and lacks some. The sample comprises about 160,000 clones, about 80% of which are singletons, and under 6% rests with the top ten. The specimen was PBMCs. The receptors originated from a man younger than 40 in good health and CMV-seronegative.

The CDR3 bases are TGTGCCAGCAGCGGCACCGGGACTAGCGGACCCACAGATACGCAGTATTTT. It is translated as CASSGTGTSGPTDTQYF. The chain employs TRBV9 and TRBJ2-3; TRBD2 agrees at 11 bases. With 3 bases clipped from V and 2 bases from J, the junction kept 8 bases outside the gene matches. This CDR3 spans 17 amino acids. Germline V gene data show CDR1 as SGDLS and CDR2 as YYNGEE.

This chain uses TRBV7-9 with TRBJ1-1, with 8 nucleotides matching TRBD1. CDR1 and CDR2 from the germline V gene are SEHNR and FQNEAQ (reference sequence). V gave up 8 bases and J gave up 3 bases; unmatched junction bases: 8. This CDR3 comprises 14 residues. For the CDR3, the DNA is TGTGCCAGCTTACCGGACAGGGACGACACTGAAGCTTTCTTT. This gives the protein CASLPDRDDTEAFF.

This chain uses TRBV6-6 with TRBJ1-1; no clear D gene. The CDR3 consists of 12 residues. V was clipped by 5 bases and J by 4 bases, with 8 bases between them. Germline CDR1 MNHNY, CDR2 SVGAGI (reference sequence). The CDR3 DNA is TGTGCCAGCAGTCCGGGGATCACTGAAGCTTTCTTT. The encoded protein is CASSPGITEAFF.

The V and J genes are TRBV19 and TRBJ2-1; no reliable D call. Trimming removed 1 base at V and 8 bases at J, with 6 bases between. Germline V gene sequence: CDR1 LNHDA, CDR2 SQIVND (reference sequence). The CDR3 consists of 12 residues. The CDR3 reads CASSIGVYEQFF. Written as DNA, the CDR3 is TGTGCCAGTAGTATAGGCGTTTATGAGCAGTTCTTC.

The rearrangement links TRBV7-9 to TRBJ1-4; weak D call: TRBD1 (5 bases). From germline, CDR1 is SEHNR and CDR2 FQNEAQ (reference sequence). The CDR3 extends over 16 amino acids. V was cut by 4 bases and J by 2 bases, with 14 bases left in between. The CDR3 region is CASSWGRAGTNEKLFF. The CDR3, as DNA: TGTGCCAGCAGCTGGGGCAGGGCAGGGACTAATGAAAAACTGTTTTTT.

This sequence joins TRBV7-8 and TRBJ2-2; D possibly corresponds to TRBD1 (6 bases). V lost 5 bases, J lost 1 base, and 14 bases lay in between. The length of the CDR3 is 16 residues. From germline, CDR1 is SGHVS and CDR2 FQNEAQ. The CDR3 protein is CASSPQTGLNTGELFF. In nucleotides, the CDR3 is TGTGCCAGCAGCCCCCAAACAGGGCTGAACACCGGGGAGCTGTTTTTT.

This clone was recorded once. The chain combines TRBV7-6 with TRBJ1-2, with TRBD1 identical over 9 bases. The V gene's germline CDR1 is SGHVS and CDR2 FNYEAQ. With V trimmed by 1 base and J by 6 bases, 3 bases remained unmatched. The length of the CDR3 is 14 residues. CDR3 bases: TGTGCCAGCAGCTTAGTCCGACAGGGGGATGGCTACACCTTC. This translates into CASSLVRQGDGYTF. The whole variable domain, filled in from reference TRBV7-6 and TRBJ1-2, reads GAGVSQSPRYKVTKRGQDVALRCDPISGHVSLYWYRQALGQGPEFLTYFNYEAQQDKSGLPNDRFSAERPEGSISTLTIQRTEQRDSAMYRCASSLVRQGDGYTFGSGTRLTVV.

V and J are TRBV2 and TRBJ2-2; 7 nucleotides agree with TRBD2. Per the germline V gene, CDR1 is SNHLY and CDR2 is FYNNEI. Trimming cost V 8 bases and J 3 bases; bases outside gene matches: 6. The CDR3 runs to 14 residues. The CDR3 spells CASGLERDTGELFF. The CDR3 DNA sequence: TGTGCCAGCGGACTAGAAAGGGACACCGGGGAGCTGTTTTTT.

In DNA form, the CDR3 reads TGTGCCAGCAGCTCCGGGACTAGCGCAACCGGGGAGCTGTTTTTT. As protein: CASSSGTSATGELFF. The V gene is TRBV7-2, the J gene TRBJ2-2, with 10 nucleotides matching TRBD2. The CDR3 extends over 15 amino acids. The ends lost 4 bases at V and 5 bases at J; junction bases unmatched: 4. CDR1 and CDR2 (germline): SGHTA, FQGNSA.

V usage is TRBV7-9 and J usage is TRBJ1-1; D perhaps matches TRBD1 (6 bases). Germline V gene sequence: CDR1 SEHNR, CDR2 FQNEAQ (reference sequence). This CDR3 comprises 13 residues. V gave up 6 bases and J gave up 5 bases, with 13 bases separating them. The CDR3 reads CASSDDRTTEAFF. The CDR3 DNA is TGTGCCAGCAGTGACGACAGGACGACTGAAGCTTTCTTT.

The table lists this clone with a few counts. The rearrangement joins TRBV28 to TRBJ2-4, with D possibly matching TRBD1 (5 bases). The V gene lost 4 bases and the J gene lost 0 bases, with 13 bases spanning the gap. The length of the CDR3 is 16 residues. Germline CDR1 MDHEN, CDR2 SYDVKM. CDR3 DNA sequence: TGTGCCAGCAGTTCACGTGGACACCTAGCCAAAAACATTCAGTACTTC. As protein: CASSSRGHLAKNIQYF.

This sequence joins TRBV7-9 and TRBJ2-7; 10 positions match TRBD2. Unmatched junction bases numbered 5, after V lost 5 bases and J lost 4 bases. The CDR3 has 14 amino acids. Germline lookup yields CDR1 SEHNR and CDR2 FQNEAQ (reference sequence). The CDR3 sequence is CASSQREGRYEQYF. CDR3 in DNA: TGTGCCAGCAGCCAGCGGGAGGGCCGGTACGAGCAGTACTTC.

The chain couples TRBV13 to TRBJ2-7; D is uncertain. The germline gives CDR1 PRHDT, CDR2 FYEKMQ (reference sequence). V was clipped by 5 bases and J by 1 base, with 3 bases between them. The CDR3 loop spans 11 amino acids. CDR3 bases: TGTGCCAGCAGCCCATCCTACGAGCAGTACTTC. It specifies CASSPSYEQYF.

The gene calls are TRBV7-6 and TRBJ1-2; 10 bases agree with TRBD1. V trimming: 5 bases; J trimming: 7 bases; junction bases outside the gene matches: 4. The CDR3 runs to 13 residues. In germline, CDR1 is SGHVS, CDR2 FNYEAQ. CDR3 nucleotides: TGTGCCAGCAGCGGGGGACAGGGGAGTGGCTACACCTTC. Translating gives CASSGGQGSGYTF.

This chain uses TRBV30 with TRBJ1-2, with D possibly matching TRBD1 (6 bases). Germline assignment: CDR1 GTSNPN and CDR2 SVGIG (reference sequence). Trimming removed 3 bases from V and 4 bases from J, with 12 bases in between. There are 13 residues in the CDR3. The CDR3 region is CAWRTGQSYGYTF. Here the CDR3 DNA reads TGTGCCTGGAGGACGGGACAAAGCTATGGCTACACCTTC.

J is TRBJ2-7 and V is TRBV29-1; 10 nucleotides align to TRBD2. Germline V gene data show CDR1 as SQVTM and CDR2 as ANQGSEA. V lost 8 bases to trimming and J lost 0 bases; unmatched junction nucleotides: 7. The CDR3 contains 14 residues. The CDR3 DNA sequence: TGCAGCACTACTGGACTAGCGGACTCCTACGAGCAGTACTTC. It translates to CSTTGLADSYEQYF.

The chain uses TRBV5-1 and TRBJ2-1; a weak D match, TRBD2 (6 bases). The V gene lost 2 bases and the J gene lost 4 bases, with 13 bases spanning the gap. The germline V gene encodes CDR1 SGHRS and CDR2 YFSETQ. This CDR3 is built from 15 residues. CDR3 in DNA: TGCGCCAGCAGCTTCAGGACGGGGAGGTACAATGAGCAGTTCTTC. Its translation: CASSFRTGRYNEQFF.

The V gene is TRBV30, the J gene TRBJ2-4; 8 nucleotides line up with TRBD1. The CDR3 contains 13 residues. CDR1 is GTSNPN and CDR2 is SVGIG in the germline V gene (reference sequence). After removal of 5 bases from V and 7 bases from J, the junction contained 7 bases not matched to a gene. The CDR3 nucleotides are TGTGCCTGGCAACCAGGGGGCACGAACATTCAGTACTTC. Its translation: CAWQPGGTNIQYF. The complete variable domain, with remaining parts taken from reference TRBV30 and TRBJ2-4, reads SQTIHQWPATLVQPVGSPLSLECTVEGTSNPNLYWYRQAAGRGLQLLFYSVGIGQISSEVPQNLSASRPQDRQFILSSKKLLLSDSGFYLCAWQPGGTNIQYFGAGTRLSVL.

V gene TRBV30 combines with J gene TRBJ2-3; possible D gene TRBD2, 5 bases. This CDR3 comprises 15 residues. Trimming stripped 2 bases from V and 0 bases from J, with 12 bases between. Germline assignment: CDR1 GTSNPN and CDR2 SVGIG (reference sequence). The CDR3 bases are TGTGCCTGGAGTCCAAGCCAGCGGAGCACAGATACGCAGTATTTT. The encoded protein is CAWSPSQRSTDTQYF.

The V call is TRBV10-3, the J call TRBJ1-6; D not certain. Per the germline V gene, CDR1 is ENHRY and CDR2 is SYGVKD. The CDR3 runs to 16 residues. Trimming took off 0 bases at V and 6 bases at J, with 12 bases between the two ends. Written as DNA, the CDR3 is TGTGCCATCAGTGAGTCGGAGGGCTTTTCTAATTCACCCCTCCACTTT. Residues: CAISESEGFSNSPLHF.

This clone was seen just once. V and J are TRBV10-3 and TRBJ2-7; TRBD2 might be the D (6 bases). Between the trimmed V and J ends, which lost 2 bases and 0 bases, there was a span of 8 bases. CDR3 length: 14 amino acids. Germline-derived CDR1 and CDR2 are ENHRY and SYGVKD. This CDR3 reads CAISEGGFSYEQYF. CDR3 sequence (DNA): TGTGCCATCAGTGAGGGAGGGTTCTCCTACGAGCAGTACTTC.

This clone appeared a single time. This chain uses TRBV6-5 with TRBJ2-4, with D possibly being TRBD1 (8 bases). This CDR3 is built from 15 residues. V was pared by 5 bases and J by 7 bases, with 18 bases between. Germline CDR1 reads MNHEY; CDR2 reads SVGAGI. CDR3 bases: TGTGCCAGCAGTGCCTTTACAGGGGGGGATAACATTCAGTACTTC. Translated, it gives CASSAFTGGDNIQYF.

This chain connects TRBV7-2 to TRBJ1-3, with 8 bases that match TRBD1. The CDR3 runs to 17 residues. In germline, CDR1 is SGHTA, CDR2 FQGNSA. The J segment lost 0 bases and the V segment lost 0 bases, leaving 4 bases of the junction unmatched. DNA of the CDR3: TGTGCCAGCAGCTTAGCGGGGACAGGCTTCTCTGGAAACACCATATATTTT. As protein: CASSLAGTGFSGNTIYF. The variable domain in full, completed from reference TRBV7-2 and TRBJ1-3, reads GAGVSQSPSNKVTEKGKDVELRCDPISGHTALYWYRQSLGQGLEFLIYFQGNSAPDKSGLPSDRFSAERTGGSVSTLTIQRTQQEDSAVYLCASSLAGTGFSGNTIYFGEGSWLTVV.

This clone came up a few times. The chain uses TRBV5-6 and TRBJ1-1; a possible D gene is TRBD1 (6 bases). Germline V lookup: CDR1 SGHDT, CDR2 YYEEEE. V lost 3 bases and J lost 10, with 13 bases in between. This CDR3 region has 12 residues. The CDR3 loop is CASSSSGVTAFF. The CDR3 bases are TGTGCCAGCAGCTCCTCAGGGGTGACAGCTTTCTTT. The full variable domain, its missing parts supplied by reference TRBV5-6 and TRBJ1-1, is DAGVTQSPTHLIKTRGQQVTLRCSPKSGHDTVSWYQQALGQGPQFIFQYYEEEERQRGNFPDRFSGHQFPNYSSELNVNALLLGDSALYLCASSSSGVTAFFGQGTRLTVV.

This chain joins TRBV15 and TRBJ2-7; D is unresolved. The length of the CDR3 is 15 residues. Trimming removed 5 bases at V and 9 bases at J, with 23 bases between. CDR1 and CDR2 (germline): LNHNV, YYDKDF (reference sequence). The CDR3 DNA follows: TGTGCCACCAGCTACCACAGAGCCACTCCCCTCGTGCAGTACTTC. This codes for CATSYHRATPLVQYF.